This entry concerns a single TCR beta chain. Its specificity is unknown. Described time point: week 35, safety follow-up. Mutant IDH1 20-mer peptide, at 300 ug, made up each vaccine dose, with topical imiquimod. Profiled with immunoSEQ multiplex PCR; TCRdb holds only in-frame clones, not every one. This table has approximately 47,000 clones, more than 70% appearing once. This sample was taken from a study of a mutant IDH1 vaccine in newly diagnosed glioma. Looking at the study overall: Patients began vaccination 4-6 weeks after radiotherapy alone, or with temozolomide cycles. It was radiotherapy, temozolomide, or both that patients received previously, with most receiving both. Visit V12 was scheduled at week 35 and visit V13 at week 47.

The sequencing here drew on PBMCs, taken from a glioma patient whose treatment included an IDH1 peptide vaccine. This sequence originates from a woman between 40 and 55 years old with glioma.

CDR3: CASSLIGASTRGNEQFF. CDR3 sequence (DNA): TGTGCCAGCAGCCTCATCGGGGCCAGTACAAGGGGGAATGAGCAGTTCTTC. The genes are TRBV13 and TRBJ2-1; TRBD1 might be the D (6 bases). Trimming left V 5 bases short and J 7 bases short, with 24 bases between. CDR1 and CDR2 (germline): PRHDT, FYEKMQ (reference sequence). The CDR3 contains 17 residues. Full variable domain (rest looked up from reference TRBV13 and TRBJ2-1): AAGVIQSPRHLIKEKRETATLKCYPIPRHDTVYWYQQGPGQDPQFLISFYEKMQSDKGSIPDRFSAQQFSDYHSELNMSSLELGDSALYFCASSLIGASTRGNEQFFGPGTRLTVL.